Listed below are T cell receptor beta chains from one sample, sequenced in a study of OX40 agonist ivuxolimab in advanced cancers. TCRdb's table, derived via immunoSEQ multiplex PCR, lists solely in-frame clones and lacks some. The data contain some 76,000 clones, roughly nine tenths of them singletons. The sample was CD4+ or CD8+ T cells sorted from blood, taken in a trial of the OX40 agonist ivuxolimab. The receptors stem from an adult with an advanced solid tumor such as melanoma, head and neck, liver or kidney cancer. Both conserved end residues are part of each CDR3. Fields, in order: clone size, J gene, V gene, D gene, CDR3 protein, CDR3 DNA. A D gene is named only where the DNA matches it firmly. Clone size is given for some rows only: seen once, a few or many times, or a class if the clone is expanded.

abundance: NA
j_gene: TRBJ1-6
v_gene: TRBV7-9
d_gene: TRBD1
CDR3aa: CASSSRGQGYNSPLHF
CDR3nt: TGTGCCAGCAGTTCCCGGGGACAGGGATATAATTCACCCCTCCACTTT

abundance: NA
j_gene: TRBJ1-4
v_gene: TRBV19
d_gene: NA
CDR3aa: CASALGAGEKLFF
CDR3nt: TGTGCCAGTGCGTTAGGGGCGGGTGAAAAACTGTTTTTT

abundance: NA
j_gene: TRBJ2-7
v_gene: TRBV7-8
d_gene: NA
CDR3aa: CASSSSGTGYEQYF
CDR3nt: TGTGCCAGCAGCTCATCCGGGACTGGTTACGAGCAGTACTTC

abundance: NA
j_gene: TRBJ1-3
v_gene: TRBV6-6
d_gene: TRBD1
CDR3aa: CASALNRGDTIYF
CDR3nt: TGTGCCAGTGCCCTGAACAGGGGTGACACCATATATTTT

abundance: NA
j_gene: TRBJ1-2
v_gene: TRBV5-1
d_gene: TRBD1
CDR3aa: CASSPTGGSGYTF
CDR3nt: TGCGCCAGCTCGCCAACAGGGGGCTCTGGCTACACCTTC

abundance: NA
j_gene: TRBJ1-1
v_gene: TRBV5-1
d_gene: TRBD1
CDR3aa: CASSLRETGMNTEAFF
CDR3nt: TGCGCCAGCAGCCTGAGAGAGACAGGGATGAACACTGAAGCTTTCTTT

abundance: NA
j_gene: TRBJ2-7
v_gene: TRBV11-2
d_gene: NA
CDR3aa: CASSPRGGEQYF
CDR3nt: TGTGCCAGCAGCCCCAGGGGGGGGGAGCAGTACTTC

abundance: NA
j_gene: TRBJ2-1
v_gene: TRBV11-3
d_gene: NA
CDR3aa: CASSPGTRGSNEQFF
CDR3nt: TGTGCCAGCAGCCCCGGGACCAGAGGGTCGAATGAGCAGTTCTTC

abundance: once
j_gene: TRBJ2-5
v_gene: TRBV9
d_gene: TRBD2
CDR3aa: CASSPRTSGHQETQYF
CDR3nt: TGTGCCAGCAGCCCGAGGACTAGCGGCCACCAAGAGACCCAGTACTTC

abundance: once
j_gene: TRBJ1-6
v_gene: TRBV19
d_gene: NA
CDR3aa: CASSIYPTGLGSPLHF
CDR3nt: TGTGCCAGTAGTATATATCCCACAGGGCTTGGTTCACCCCTCCACTTT

abundance: NA
j_gene: TRBJ2-5
v_gene: TRBV28
d_gene: NA
CDR3aa: CASSLGYGSRQTQYF
CDR3nt: TGTGCCAGCAGTTTGGGGTATGGGTCGAGGCAGACCCAGTACTTC

abundance: NA
j_gene: TRBJ2-1
v_gene: TRBV5-1
d_gene: NA
CDR3aa: CASSLGQNYNEQFF
CDR3nt: TGCGCCAGCAGCTTGGGACAGAACTACAATGAGCAGTTCTTC

abundance: NA
j_gene: TRBJ1-5
v_gene: TRBV19
d_gene: NA
CDR3aa: CASTLRRDQPQHF
CDR3nt: TGTGCCAGTACCCTGAGGCGGGATCAGCCCCAGCATTTT

abundance: NA
j_gene: TRBJ2-7
v_gene: TRBV27
d_gene: NA
CDR3aa: CASSFRGPYEQYF
CDR3nt: TGTGCCAGCAGTTTCCGGGGACCTTACGAGCAGTACTTC

abundance: NA
j_gene: TRBJ2-1
v_gene: TRBV30
d_gene: NA
CDR3aa: CAWKGSYNEQFF
CDR3nt: TGTGCCTGGAAGGGCTCCTACAATGAGCAGTTCTTC

abundance: NA
j_gene: TRBJ1-5
v_gene: TRBV9
d_gene: NA
CDR3aa: CASSVQGGQPQHF
CDR3nt: TGTGCCAGCAGCGTACAGGGTGGTCAGCCCCAGCATTTT

abundance: NA
j_gene: TRBJ2-5
v_gene: TRBV11-2
d_gene: NA
CDR3aa: CASSRASTFGETQYF
CDR3nt: TGTGCCAGCAGCAGGGCTAGCACTTTCGGAGAGACCCAGTACTTC

abundance: NA
j_gene: TRBJ1-1
v_gene: TRBV18
d_gene: NA
CDR3aa: CASSPRGMDTEAFF
CDR3nt: TGTGCCAGCTCACCACGGGGTATGGACACTGAAGCTTTCTTT

abundance: NA
j_gene: TRBJ1-1
v_gene: TRBV19
d_gene: NA
CDR3aa: CASSIPGEGEAFF
CDR3nt: TGTGCCAGTAGTATCCCGGGGGAGGGAGAAGCTTTCTTT

abundance: few
j_gene: TRBJ2-7
v_gene: TRBV5-1
d_gene: NA
CDR3aa: CASSTSANSYEQYF
CDR3nt: NA

abundance: NA
j_gene: TRBJ2-3
v_gene: TRBV4-1
d_gene: NA
CDR3aa: CASSQDLSWEQKDTQYF
CDR3nt: TGCGCCAGCAGCCAAGATCTTAGTTGGGAGCAGAAAGATACGCAGTATTTT

abundance: NA
j_gene: TRBJ2-5
v_gene: TRBV2
d_gene: NA
CDR3aa: CASSRDNLSGETQYF
CDR3nt: TGTGCCAGCAGCCGGGACAATTTATCTGGGGAGACCCAGTACTTC